This T cell receptor beta chain was recorded in a study of cytomegalovirus exposure and HLA in healthy donors. Study-wide results and limits: In a later analysis, several top co-occurrence clusters appeared linked to parvovirus B19, influenza, CMV and Epstein-Barr virus. The study reported that TCR beta sequences accurately predicted HLA-A and HLA-B alleles in most subjects.

A remark on this clone: Antigen unknown.

Looked up from germline, CDR1 is MGHRA and CDR2 is YSYEKL. This CDR3 has 15 amino acids. V dropped 4 bases and J dropped 2; count of bases not matched to a gene: 6. The PCR ran on 60 Vbeta and 13 Jbeta primers. How the authors handled the data: Roughly 80 million unique TCR beta chains, 9.5 million to 11 million of them shared, were counted by a later analysis. Clones were read by immunoSEQ multiplex PCR, and TCRdb kept only the in-frame ones, dropping some. V and J calls and clone size are those listed in that table; D and trimming were worked out from the DNA. This repertoire includes approximately 120,000 clones.

J is TRBJ2-3 and V is TRBV4-1; TRBD2 matches at 7 bases. What was sequenced was PBMCs. The sequence was collected from a man younger than 40 in good health and CMV-seronegative. This chain's CDR3 is CASSRASGITDTQYF. In DNA, the CDR3 is TGCGCCAGCAGCCGGGCTAGCGGAATCACAGATACGCAGTATTTT.